This TCR beta chain stems from a study of T cell responses to AZD1222 COVID-19 vaccine. Whole-study results and caveats: Only a handful of AZD1222 recipients, six or seven in all, had baseline seropositivity.

Concerning this clone: What it recognizes is unknown.

The germline V gene encodes CDR1 MNHEY and CDR2 SVGAGI. The CDR3 contains 15 residues. The V gene lost 5 bases and the J gene lost 3 bases, with 17 bases spanning the gap. The method was immunoSEQ multiplex PCR; TCRdb's version includes in-frame clones alone and lacks a portion of them. Of about 110,000 clones in the sample, less than 95% were seen once. The material sequenced was peripheral blood, taken on day 0 of AZD1222 vaccination. The TCR sequence derives from an adult in good health. The gene calls are TRBV6-5 and TRBJ2-7; D possibly corresponds to TRBD1 (6 bases). The DNA for the CDR3 is TGTGCCAGCAGTAGTGGACAGAAACCCAGCTACGAGCAGTACTTC. Translation: CASSSGQKPSYEQYF.